Below, one T cell receptor (beta chain) is given with its context. Its specificity is not known. The data are from a study of CD8+ T cells in alopecia areata. Across the whole study: Oral tofacitinib (5 to 10 mg twice daily) was administered to treated patients. Study-level results: Unlike in mice, where it was clearer, TCR sharing across patients was less clear, possibly HLA-related. On tofacitinib, scalp and blood still held many of the expanded lesional clones. Clonality was higher in lesional than normal scalp, especially in alopecia totalis/universalis.

RNA extraction and reverse transcription yielded cDNA as sequencing template. Using immunoSEQ multiplex PCR, the repertoire was profiled, and TCRdb retains in-frame clones only, with some absent. Here the sample spans about 120,000 clones, roughly 60% being singletons. This CDR3 comprises 14 residues. CDR1 and CDR2 from the germline V gene are SGHAT and FQNNGV. Between the trimmed V and J ends, which lost 7 bases and 2 bases, there was a span of 15 bases. Stated treatment: oral pan-JAK inhibitor, 5-10 mg twice daily. The sequence came from a human donor with alopecia areata. The chain links TRBV11-2 to TRBJ2-7; weak D call: TRBD1 (7 bases). The material was CD8+ T cells sorted from blood, obtained at week 4, from a patient treated with tofacitinib. CDR3 DNA: TGTGCCAGCACCCCAGGGGGGCTTGCCTACGAGCAGTACTTC. It specifies CASTPGGLAYEQYF. Variable domain in full (rest from reference TRBV11-2 and TRBJ2-7): EAGVAQSPRYKIIEKRQSVAFWCNPISGHATLYWYQQILGQGPKLLIQFQNNGVVDDSQLPKDRFSAERLKGVDSTLKIQPAKLEDSAVYLCASTPGGLAYEQYFGPGTRLTVT.